This TCR beta chain is drawn from a study of a mutant IDH1 vaccine in newly diagnosed glioma (TCRdb year 2021). Describing the broader study: The roughly 35 treated patients were approximately 62% male and around 38% female, with a mean age of roughly 42 years. For exploratory analyses, longitudinal TCRB deep sequencing was carried out in under 30 treated patients wherever samples were available. Peripheral blood was collected at six visits: V03 (baseline), V05, V07, V10, V12 and V13. Before enrollment, most patients had been given radiochemotherapy with temozolomide as standard therapy, while the rest had received either radiotherapy alone or temozolomide alone.

V is clipped by 5 bases and J by 4 bases, and the sequence between their germline boundaries is 18 bases long. In the germline V gene, CDR1 corresponds to MNHNS and CDR2 to SASEGT. From cysteine to phenylalanine, the CDR3 is 15 amino acids long. Solely the CDR3 DNA is kept, with 45 bases framed from the first base. The investigation overall reported the following: Vaccine-induced immune responses across multiple MHC alleles were detected in 90% to 95% of patients. According to the authors, sample limitations meant that analyses of patient blood samples could not be reproduced. Pseudoprogression appeared unrelated to alterations in the top peripheral T cell clonotypes detected by TCRB sequencing. Availability determined which PBMC samples were chosen for TCRB deep sequencing.

Receptor libraries were prepared by the immunoSEQ multiplex PCR assay. The hsTCRB Kit was used according to the manufacturer's protocol to amplify rearranged TCR beta chain sequences. Sequencing of TCRB libraries was carried out on an Illumina MiSeq. The published analysis was carried out like this. Demultiplexing, trimming and gene mapping were performed with the kit vendor's proprietary platform. TCRdb mirrors the immuneACCESS table, restricted to in-frame sequences. Some clones are absent from its copies; in checked studies, under half trace to an unresolved V gene, and the reason for the others is unknown. V and J calls and clone size are given by that table; D and trimming were obtained from the DNA. This sample has around 33,000 clones in its table, and less than 90% of those were observed once. Together, the top ten hold around 4.8% of the sample. On this clone itself: Its antigen is still unknown. It has no much larger one-base neighbor in the sample; base qualities were not kept.

The time point label on this specimen signifies: baseline, week 1 (first vaccination visit). The meaning of the sample's treatment or condition label: pre-vaccination baseline after standard-of-care therapy. Newly diagnosed WHO grade 3 or 4 IDH1-mutant astrocytomas showing loss of nuclear ATRX were present in the donors. The samples were drawn from NOA16, a multicentre, single-arm, open-label phase I trial in Germany that tested a mutant IDH1 peptide vaccine in humans for the first time. For immunogenicity testing, the blood drawn at visit V03 was used as the baseline sample. Genomic DNA for TCRB sequencing was extracted from EDTA blood using the DNeasy Blood and Tissue Kit.

This TCR derives from a woman in her thirties or forties with glioma. The chain joins TRBV6-1 to TRBJ2-7; the D gene is perhaps TRBD1, on 6 matching bases. The specimen comprised PBMCs, sampled from a glioma patient treated with radiotherapy, temozolomide or both. The CDR3 has the sequence CASSSRMGHFYEQYF. The DNA sequence is as follows: TGTGCCAGCAGTTCGCGAATGGGACACTTTTACGAGCAGTACTTC.